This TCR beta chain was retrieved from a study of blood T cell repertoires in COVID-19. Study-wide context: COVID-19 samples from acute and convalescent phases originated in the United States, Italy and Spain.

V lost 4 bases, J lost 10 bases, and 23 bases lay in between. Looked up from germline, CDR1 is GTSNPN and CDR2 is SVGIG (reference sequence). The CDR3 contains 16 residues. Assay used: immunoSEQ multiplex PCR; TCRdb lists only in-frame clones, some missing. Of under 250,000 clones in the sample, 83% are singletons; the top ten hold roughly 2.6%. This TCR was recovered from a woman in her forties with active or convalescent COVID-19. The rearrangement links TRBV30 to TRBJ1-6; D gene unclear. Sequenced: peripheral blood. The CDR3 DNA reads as TGTGCCTGGATTGAAAGACGGCTGGGAGGAGGGTCACCCCTCCACTTT. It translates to CAWIERRLGGGSPLHF.